Listed below are T cell receptor beta chains from one sample, sequenced in a study of blood T cell repertoires in COVID-19. The table came from immunoSEQ multiplex PCR; TCRdb's copy has only in-frame clones and leaves some out. The table lists approximately 210,000 clones, roughly 85% of them singletons. The sample was peripheral blood. These receptor sequences come from a woman in her seventies with active or convalescent COVID-19. Both conserved end residues are trimmed from each CDR3. The order of the fields is V gene, J gene, D gene, CDR3 protein. The D gene is left open where the match is weak.

TRBV4-2	TRBJ2-3	TRBD2	ASSQLAASGNLDTQY
TRBV18	TRBJ1-1	TRBD1	ASSPGTGNTEAF
TRBV2	TRBJ2-4	.	ASSDRTAGDIQY
TRBV30	TRBJ2-3	TRBD2	AGTLAGGVDTQY
TRBV28	TRBJ1-4	.	ASSFNGSPGDEKLF
TRBV7-9	TRBJ2-3	.	ASSYQMQY
TRBV7-2	TRBJ1-5	.	ASSIQTLSNQPQH
TRBV3-1/TRBV3-2	TRBJ1-2	.	ASSQVALGDYGYT
TRBV9	TRBJ1-5	TRBD1	ALNDRGGQPQH
TRBV5-4	TRBJ2-4	.	ASSPGTGRAKNIQY
TRBV5-1	TRBJ2-1	TRBD2	ASRPGPGTSGASSYNEQF
TRBV5-1	TRBJ2-1	TRBD1	ASSLHSTGTGVGNEQF
TRBV29-1	TRBJ2-3	TRBD2	SVFLAGGDTDTQY
TRBV5-5	TRBJ2-1	TRBD2	ASSFGLAGAPSSYNEQF
TRBV20-1	TRBJ1-1	.	SASPRDRTEAF
TRBV5-6	TRBJ1-1	.	ASSLLTGTEAF
TRBV11-1	TRBJ2-2	TRBD2	ASSSSGTSIGRLF
TRBV2	TRBJ2-7	.	ASSKPRGIHYEQY
TRBV18	TRBJ2-1	.	ASSSTWNEQF
TRBV9	TRBJ2-4	TRBD1	ASSVALRQGAGDIQY
TRBV19	TRBJ2-2	TRBD2	ASTEPRSGGANTGELF
TRBV29-1	TRBJ2-2	.	STYTNTGELF
TRBV29-1	TRBJ1-2	.	SVASGFYGYT
TRBV5-1	TRBJ2-4	.	ASSLAGQGENIQY
TRBV5-1	TRBJ2-7	TRBD2	ASSPLAGFSYEQY
TRBV5-5	TRBJ2-6	TRBD1	ATQGDRGLGANVLT
TRBV4-3	TRBJ1-4	TRBD1	ASSRDRAGEKLF
TRBV28	TRBJ1-2	TRBD1	ASRETGVVYYGYT
TRBV28	TRBJ2-7	TRBD1	ASTTIGQGAHEQY
TRBV12-5	TRBJ1-3	.	ASGLVLGTTGNTIY